This TCR beta chain originates from a study of T cell changes during pregnancy in multiple sclerosis. The trim removed 6 bases at V and 4 bases at J, leaving 6 bases unmatched. Germline V gene sequence: CDR1 MDHEN, CDR2 SYDVKM. This CDR3 has 14 residues. Generated by immunoSEQ multiplex PCR, the TCRdb table keeps only in-frame clones and is missing some. The sample consists of around 51,000 clones, 93% of them appearing once. The J gene is TRBJ2-5, the V gene TRBV28; 9 nucleotides line up with TRBD2. This clonotype was sampled from a female donor with multiple sclerosis, enrolled in a pregnancy study. The sample was peripheral blood, taken in the second trimester of pregnancy. CDR3 in amino acids: CASSSGGRGETQYF. The DNA for the CDR3 is TGTGCCAGCAGCTCGGGCGGGAGGGGAGAGACCCAGTACTTC.